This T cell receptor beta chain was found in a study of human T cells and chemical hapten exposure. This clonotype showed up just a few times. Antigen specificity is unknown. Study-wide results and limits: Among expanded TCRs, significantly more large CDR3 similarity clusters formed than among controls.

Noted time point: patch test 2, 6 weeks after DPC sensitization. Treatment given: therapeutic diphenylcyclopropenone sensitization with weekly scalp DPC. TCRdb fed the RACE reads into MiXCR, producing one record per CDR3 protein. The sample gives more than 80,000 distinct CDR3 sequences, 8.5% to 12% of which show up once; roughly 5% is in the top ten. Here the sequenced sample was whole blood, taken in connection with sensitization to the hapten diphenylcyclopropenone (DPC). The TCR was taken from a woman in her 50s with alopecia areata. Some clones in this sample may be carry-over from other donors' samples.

In nucleotides, the CDR3 is TGCAGTGCTAGAGATTGGGCTAGCGTTTACAATGAGCAGTTCTTC. As protein: CSARDWASVYNEQFF. The chain links TRBV20-1 to TRBJ2-1, with a weak D call TRBD2 (6 bases). Germline V gene sequence: CDR1 DFQATT, CDR2 SNEGSKA (reference sequence). The CDR3 length is 15 residues. The V and J ends lost 0 bases and 4 bases respectively, with 13 bases between them.